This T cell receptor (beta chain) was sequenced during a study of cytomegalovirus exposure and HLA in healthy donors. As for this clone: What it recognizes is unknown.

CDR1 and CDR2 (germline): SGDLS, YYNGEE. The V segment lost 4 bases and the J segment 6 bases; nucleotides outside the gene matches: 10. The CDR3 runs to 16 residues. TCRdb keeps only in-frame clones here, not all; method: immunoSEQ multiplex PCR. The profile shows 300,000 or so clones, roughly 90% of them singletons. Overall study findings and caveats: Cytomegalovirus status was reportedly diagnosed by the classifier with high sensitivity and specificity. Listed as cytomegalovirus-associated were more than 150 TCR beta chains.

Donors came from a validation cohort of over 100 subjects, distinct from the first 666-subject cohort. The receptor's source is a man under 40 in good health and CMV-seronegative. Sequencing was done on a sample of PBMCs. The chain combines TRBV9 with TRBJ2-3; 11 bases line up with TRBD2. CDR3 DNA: TGTGCCAGCAGCATCCCTCTAGCGGGGGGCCCCGATACGCAGTATTTT. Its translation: CASSIPLAGGPDTQYF. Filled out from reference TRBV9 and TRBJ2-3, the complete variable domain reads DSGVTQTPKHLITATGQRVTLRCSPRSGDLSVYWYQQSLDQGLQFLIQYYNGEERAKGNILERFSAQQFPDLHSELNLSSLELGDSALYFCASSIPLAGGPDTQYFGPGTRLTVL.